The clone carrying this TCR beta chain was picked up one time. The target antigen is unknown. These data originate in a study of CD8+ T cells in alopecia areata. Study outcomes and limitations: Amid tofacitinib therapy, many expanded lesional clones stayed present in scalp and blood.

The V gene lost 5 bases and the J gene lost 6 bases, with 14 bases spanning the gap. The CDR3 has 13 residues. Germline V gene data show CDR1 as SEHNR and CDR2 as FQNEAQ (reference sequence). This sample's treatment: oral pan-JAK inhibitor, 5-10 mg twice daily. Extraction of RNA preceded its reverse transcription into cDNA, which served as the sequencing template. The repertoire was sequenced with immunoSEQ multiplex PCR; TCRdb's copy has only in-frame clones and lacks some. This sample has roughly 200,000 clones, with approximately 53% found just once. The V call is TRBV7-9, the J call TRBJ2-7; tentatively, D is TRBD2 (7 bases). Sequencing used CD8+ T cells sorted from blood, obtained at week 24, from a patient treated with tofacitinib. The receptor was isolated from a human donor with alopecia areata. The CDR3 protein is CASSRGGVSEQYF. For the CDR3, the DNA is TGTGCCAGCAGCCGAGGGGGGGTCTCCGAGCAGTACTTC.